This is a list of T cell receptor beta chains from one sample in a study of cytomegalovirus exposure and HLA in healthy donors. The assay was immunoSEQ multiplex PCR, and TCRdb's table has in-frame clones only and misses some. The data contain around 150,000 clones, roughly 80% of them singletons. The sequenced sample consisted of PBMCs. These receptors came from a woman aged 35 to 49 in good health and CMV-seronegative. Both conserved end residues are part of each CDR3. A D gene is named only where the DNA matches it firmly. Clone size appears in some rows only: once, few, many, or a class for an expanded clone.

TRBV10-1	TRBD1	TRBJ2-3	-	CASSDPGTGVPDTQYF	TGCGCCAGCAGTGACCCCGGGACAGGGGTTCCAGATACGCAGTATTTT
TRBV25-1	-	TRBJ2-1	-	CASSEFQGWDNEQFF	TGTGCCAGCAGTGAATTCCAGGGATGGGACAATGAGCAGTTCTTC
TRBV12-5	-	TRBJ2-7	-	CASGFGSGTYEQYF	TGTGCTAGTGGTTTTGGATCAGGGACCTACGAGCAGTACTTC
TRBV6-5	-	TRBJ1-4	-	CASTSPGIKDEKLFF	TGTGCCAGCACCTCCCCGGGTATTAAGGATGAAAAACTGTTTTTT
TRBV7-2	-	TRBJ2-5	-	CASSLVGSKETQYF	TGTGCCAGCAGCTTAGTCGGGAGTAAAGAGACCCAGTACTTC
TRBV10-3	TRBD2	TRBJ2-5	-	CAISESTSGSETQYF	TGTGCCATCAGTGAGTCGACTAGCGGATCAGAGACCCAGTACTTC
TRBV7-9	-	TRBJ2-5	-	CASSSQETQYF	TGTGCCAGCAGCTCCCAGGAGACCCAGTACTTC
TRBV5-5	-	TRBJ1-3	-	CASSLVVSSGNTIYF	TGTGCCAGCAGCTTGGTAGTTTCCTCAGGCAACACCATATATTTT
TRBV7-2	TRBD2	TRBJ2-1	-	CAGELGGGAPNEQFF	TGTGCCGGTGAACTAGGCGGGGGGGCGCCTAATGAGCAGTTCTTC
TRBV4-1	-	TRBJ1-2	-	CASSPQGGDGYTF	TGCGCCAGCAGCCCCCAAGGAGGGGATGGCTACACCTTC
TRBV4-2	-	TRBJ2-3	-	CASSQRSGDTQYF	TGTGCCAGCAGCCAGCGATCGGGAGATACGCAGTATTTT
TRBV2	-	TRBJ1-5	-	CASSEEPPRPQHF	TGTGCCAGCAGTGAAGAACCGCCCAGGCCCCAGCATTTT
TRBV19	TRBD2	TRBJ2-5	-	CASSMTSGRIWETQYF	TGTGCCAGTAGTATGACTAGCGGGAGAATATGGGAGACCCAGTACTTC
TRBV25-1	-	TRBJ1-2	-	CASSWGGGYTF	TGTGCCAGCAGTTGGGGGGGTGGCTACACCTTC
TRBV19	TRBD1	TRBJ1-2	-	CASSIDLETGGAYYGYTF	TGTGCCAGTAGTATAGATCTCGAGACAGGGGGCGCGTACTATGGCTACACCTTC
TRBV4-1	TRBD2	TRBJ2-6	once	CASSQDGGGSGANVLTF	TGCGCCAGCAGCCAAGATGGGGGGGGCTCTGGGGCCAACGTCCTGACTTTC